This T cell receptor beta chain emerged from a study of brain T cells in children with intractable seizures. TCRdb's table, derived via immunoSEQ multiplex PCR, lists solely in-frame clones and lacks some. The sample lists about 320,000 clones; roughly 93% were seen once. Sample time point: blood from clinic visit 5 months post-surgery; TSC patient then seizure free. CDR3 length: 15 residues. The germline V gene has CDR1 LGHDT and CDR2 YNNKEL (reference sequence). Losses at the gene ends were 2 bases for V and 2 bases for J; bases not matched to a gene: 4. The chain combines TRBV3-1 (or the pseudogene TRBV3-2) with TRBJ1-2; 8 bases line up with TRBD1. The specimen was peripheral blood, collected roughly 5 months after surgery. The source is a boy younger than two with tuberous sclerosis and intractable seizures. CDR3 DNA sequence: TGTGCCAGCAGCCAATGGACAGGGAAGAACTATGGCTACACCTTC. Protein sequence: CASSQWTGKNYGYTF.